Each of the 24 T cell receptor beta chains below was sequenced from the same sample in a study of blood T cell repertoires in COVID-19. Here immunoSEQ multiplex PCR was the method, and the copy in TCRdb shows in-frame clones only, minus some. Of 110,000 to 150,000 clones listed, 88% are singletons. The sequenced material came from peripheral blood. The receptors here all came from a man between 50 and 59 years old with active or convalescent COVID-19.

The chain is built from TRBV3-1 (or the pseudogene TRBV3-2) and TRBJ2-7; maybe TRBD1 (5 bases). This CDR3 is built from 15 residues. The V end lost 0 bases, the J end lost 4 bases, and 13 bases lay between the germline ends. Germline-derived CDR1 and CDR2 are LGHDT and YNNKEL (reference sequence). The CDR3 coding sequence is TGTGCCAGCAGCCAAGATATGGGGCAGTTGTACGAGCAGTACTTC. Protein sequence: CASSQDMGQLYEQYF.

This sequence joins TRBV5-1 and TRBJ2-2; 14 bases match TRBD2. V shed 4 bases, J shed 4 bases, and the junction held 6 bases outside the gene matches. Per germline, CDR1 SGHRS and CDR2 YFSETQ. CDR3 size: 17 residues. The CDR3 spells CASSRGGLAGGTGELFF. The CDR3 nucleotides are TGCGCCAGCAGCCGAGGAGGACTAGCGGGAGGCACCGGGGAGCTGTTTTTT. Complete variable domain (other parts from reference TRBV5-1 and TRBJ2-2): KAGVTQTPRYLIKTRGQQVTLSCSPISGHRSVSWYQQTPGQGLQFLFEYFSETQRNKGNFPGRFSGRQFSNSRSEMNVSTLELGDSALYLCASSRGGLAGGTGELFFGEGSRLTVL.

The V call is TRBV7-9, the J call TRBJ2-1, with TRBD1 identical over 8 bases. CDR3 size: 15 residues. With 5 bases clipped from V and 2 bases from J, the junction kept 5 bases outside the gene matches. CDR1 and CDR2 from the germline V gene are SEHNR and FQNEAQ (reference sequence). CDR3: CASSHGQGAYNEQFF. The CDR3 coding sequence is TGTGCCAGCAGCCATGGACAGGGCGCCTACAATGAGCAGTTCTTC. The full variable domain, with the rest looked up from reference TRBV7-9 and TRBJ2-1, is DTGVSQNPRHKITKRGQNVTFRCDPISEHNRLYWYRQTLGQGPEFLTYFQNEAQLEKSRLLSDRFSAERPKGSFSTLEIQRTEQGDSAMYLCASSHGQGAYNEQFFGPGTRLTVL.

The chain joins TRBV19 to TRBJ1-4, with D uncertain. Trimming stripped 5 bases from V and 8 bases from J, with 15 bases between. CDR1 is LNHDA, CDR2 SQIVND, per germline (reference sequence). CDR3 size: 14 residues. CDR3 sequence reads: CASSAGPGGEKLFF. CDR3 bases: TGTGCCAGTAGTGCGGGCCCCGGCGGGGAAAAACTGTTTTTT.

This chain links TRBV24-1 with TRBJ2-1; 12 nucleotides line up with TRBD2. The V gene end was trimmed by 3 bases and the J gene end by 4 bases; junction bases not matched to a gene: 3. Germline values: CDR1 KGHDR, CDR2 SFDVKD. The CDR3 length is 16 residues. CDR3 DNA: TGTGCCACCAGTGATGTTGGGACTAGCGGGTACAATGAGCAGTTCTTC. Translation: CATSDVGTSGYNEQFF.

The rearrangement uses TRBV24-1 and TRBJ1-5; D ambiguous. The CDR3 consists of 16 residues. V was clipped by 2 bases and J by 3 bases, with 13 bases between them. In germline, CDR1 is KGHDR, CDR2 SFDVKD. The CDR3 region has the DNA TGTGCCACCAGTGATTCGAGCCCCGTCAACAATCAGCCCCAGCATTTT. This encodes CATSDSSPVNNQPQHF.

The rearrangement joins TRBV4-2 to TRBJ1-2, with 10 bases fitting TRBD1. Per the germline V gene, CDR1 is LGHNA and CDR2 is YNFKEQ. V was pared by 1 base and J by 5 bases, with 1 base of the junction left unmatched. This CDR3 has 14 residues. The CDR3 spells CASSQGDRGYGYTF. CDR3 in DNA: TGTGCCAGCAGCCAAGGGGACAGGGGATATGGCTACACCTTC.

The rearrangement joins TRBV29-1 to TRBJ1-2, with D maybe TRBD1 (5 bases). Trimming took 8 bases from V and 0 from J, leaving 10 bases between them. Germline values: CDR1 SQVTM, CDR2 ANQGSEA. There are 12 residues in the CDR3. DNA for the CDR3: TGCAGCTTGACAGCGCCTAACTATGGCTACACCTTC. It translates to CSLTAPNYGYTF.

The chain has TRBV6-4 and TRBJ2-3, with D perhaps TRBD2 (6 bases). The CDR3 loop spans 16 amino acids. Germline loops: CDR1 MRHNA, CDR2 SNTAGT. Trimming pared 4 bases from V and 2 bases from J, leaving 16 bases between. The CDR3 DNA reads TGTGCCAGCAGTGTGGTGGCGGGATCACTCACAGATACGCAGTATTTT. Translated, it gives CASSVVAGSLTDTQYF.

Only a few counts were recorded for this clone. This sequence joins TRBV30 and TRBJ1-5, with TRBD1 as a possible D gene (5 bases). The CDR3 totals 13 residues. V was clipped by 0 bases and J by 4 bases, with 7 bases between them. CDR1 and CDR2 from the germline V gene are GTSNPN and SVGIG (reference sequence). CDR3 sequence reads: CAWSVGRNQPQHF. The CDR3 DNA reads as TGTGCCTGGAGTGTGGGGCGGAATCAGCCCCAGCATTTT. Variable domain in full (rest from reference TRBV30 and TRBJ1-5): SQTIHQWPATLVQPVGSPLSLECTVEGTSNPNLYWYRQAAGRGLQLLFYSVGIGQISSEVPQNLSASRPQDRQFILSSKKLLLSDSGFYLCAWSVGRNQPQHFGDGTRLSIL.

This clone was recorded only once. The rearrangement joins TRBV15 to TRBJ2-7, with TRBD1 matching over 8 bases. V was clipped by 6 bases and J by 4 bases; unmatched bases: 5. Germline CDR1 reads LNHNV; CDR2 reads YYDKDF (reference sequence). CDR3 length equals 13 residues. CDR3 sequence reads: CATRGQAAYEQYF. The CDR3 DNA follows: TGTGCCACCAGGGGACAGGCGGCGTACGAGCAGTACTTC.

J is TRBJ1-5 and V is TRBV5-1, with D tentatively TRBD1 (5 bases). The germline CDR1 and CDR2 sequences are SGHRS and YFSETQ. V was cut by 0 bases and J by 3 bases, with 10 bases left in between. The CDR3 has 15 residues. The CDR3 spells CASSLGRAPNQPQHF. The CDR3 DNA sequence: TGCGCCAGCAGCTTGGGCAGGGCTCCCAATCAGCCCCAGCATTTT. Using reference TRBV5-1 and TRBJ1-5 for the parts outside the CDR3, the full variable domain is KAGVTQTPRYLIKTRGQQVTLSCSPISGHRSVSWYQQTPGQGLQFLFEYFSETQRNKGNFPGRFSGRQFSNSRSEMNVSTLELGDSALYLCASSLGRAPNQPQHFGDGTRLSIL.

The chain uses TRBV10-3 and TRBJ1-3; D possibly corresponds to TRBD1 (6 bases). The germline gives CDR1 ENHRY, CDR2 SYGVKD. V shed 6 bases and J shed 3 bases, with 15 bases lying between them. This CDR3 has 15 amino acids. CDR3 DNA: TGTGCCATCAGGGGGCCGGGACAAAATGGAAACACCATATATTTT. It is translated as CAIRGPGQNGNTIYF.

V and J are TRBV5-1 and TRBJ1-2, with a weak D call TRBD1 (5 bases). The CDR3 is 16 amino acids. CDR1 is SGHRS, CDR2 YFSETQ, per germline. Trimming pared 0 bases from V and 4 bases from J, leaving 16 bases between. The CDR3 DNA follows: TGCGCCAGCAGCTTGGCCATCGGCGGGGGACGCTATGGCTACACCTTC. Translated, it gives CASSLAIGGGRYGYTF.

This chain's CDR3 is CASSQPRQGRTDTQYF. As DNA, the CDR3 is TGCGCCAGCAGCCAACCCCGACAGGGACGCACAGATACGCAGTATTTT. This sequence joins TRBV4-1 and TRBJ2-3, with 7 bases that match TRBD1. Germline assignment: CDR1 MGHRA and CDR2 YSYEKL. V lost 2 bases to trimming and J lost 1 base; unmatched junction nucleotides: 6. The CDR3 covers 16 residues.

Details on this clone: The sample holds other DNA sequences that translate to the same CDR3. The V call is TRBV5-8, the J call TRBJ1-4; possibly TRBD1 for D (5 bases). Germline CDR1 and CDR2: SGHTS and YDEGEE. The CDR3 is made up of 15 amino acids. The ends were cut back, 0 bases at V and 4 bases at J, with 10 bases in the middle. CDR3 nucleotides: TGTGCCAGCAGCTTGGGCGACAGAGATAATGAAAAACTGTTTTTT. Encoded protein: CASSLGDRDNEKLFF.

The rearrangement uses TRBV6-1 and TRBJ1-3; D gene unclear. Deletions cut 2 bases from V and 2 bases from J, with 4 bases between. The CDR3 contains 13 residues. Germline V gene lookup returns CDR1 MNHNS and CDR2 SASEGT. CDR3 sequence: CASSEWPGNTIYF. DNA of the CDR3: TGTGCCAGCAGTGAATGGCCTGGAAACACCATATATTTT.

The rearrangement uses TRBV19 and TRBJ1-2, with unresolved D. The CDR3 length is 13 residues. V lost 3 bases and J 6 bases, leaving 11 bases between the germline ends. The V gene's germline CDR1 is LNHDA and CDR2 SQIVND (reference sequence). The chain's CDR3 is CASSMIDGDGYTF. CDR3 sequence (DNA): TGTGCCAGTAGTATGATTGACGGGGATGGCTACACCTTC.

The chain carries TRBV27 and TRBJ2-5; D is perhaps TRBD2 (6 bases). This CDR3 region has 13 residues. Germline CDR1 MNHEY, CDR2 SMNVEV (reference sequence). The V end lost 10 bases, the J end lost 4 bases, and 16 bases lay between the germline ends. The CDR3 spells CANPLACPETQYF. The CDR3 DNA is TGTGCCAACCCGCTAGCGTGTCCAGAGACCCAGTACTTC.

This sequence joins TRBV19 and TRBJ1-1; D is unclear. The CDR3 has 15 amino acids. The germline V and J ends were trimmed by 6 bases and 0 bases, with 14 bases remaining between them. CDR1 and CDR2 from the germline V gene are LNHDA and SQIVND (reference sequence). The CDR3, as DNA: TGTGCCAGTAGCCCCAAGCGGATACTGAACACTGAAGCTTTCTTT. Translating gives CASSPKRILNTEAFF.

V and J are TRBV3-1 (or the pseudogene TRBV3-2) and TRBJ1-1, with D unresolved. Germline CDR1 and CDR2: LGHDT and YNNKEL (reference sequence). The CDR3 runs to 13 residues. Trimming removed 1 base from V and 8 bases from J, with 11 bases in between. For the CDR3, the DNA is TGTGCCAGCAGCCAAGGCAGGCCCCCGGAAGCTTTCTTT. This sequence encodes CASSQGRPPEAFF.

The J gene is TRBJ2-7, the V gene TRBV19, with a possible D match to TRBD1 (5 bases). Per germline, CDR1 LNHDA and CDR2 SQIVND (reference sequence). V was clipped by 4 bases and J by 2 bases, with 12 bases between them. The CDR3 is 14 amino acids. The chain's CDR3 is CASSKADSPYEQYF. CDR3 nucleotide sequence: TGTGCCAGTAGTAAGGCAGACAGTCCCTACGAGCAGTACTTC.

V usage is TRBV5-4 and J usage is TRBJ2-3; tentative D call: TRBD2 (6 bases). Per germline, CDR1 SGHNT and CDR2 YYREEE (reference sequence). This CDR3 contains 15 residues. V dropped 6 bases and J dropped 2 bases, with 16 bases sitting between them. CDR3 coding DNA: TGTGCCAGCACCCCGGGGGAGCTATTCACAGATACGCAGTATTTT. Translated, it gives CASTPGELFTDTQYF.

The CDR3 region is CASSAGTGRETQYF. As DNA, the CDR3 is TGCGCCAGCAGCGCGGGGACAGGGCGAGAGACCCAGTACTTC. This sequence joins TRBV5-1 and TRBJ2-5; 9 bases agree with TRBD1. The germline gives CDR1 SGHRS, CDR2 YFSETQ. Trimming took 4 bases from V and 4 from J; bases not matched to a gene: 5. The CDR3 length is 14 residues.